This TCR beta chain was observed in a study of blood T cell repertoires in COVID-19. As for the study in general: Acute and convalescent COVID-19 samples came from the United States, Italy and Spain. PBMCs, B-cell-depleted T cells, or T cells were the source of the cDNA or gDNA that made up the material.

V gave up 0 bases and J gave up 1 base, with 9 bases separating them. The CDR3 sequence is 15 residues long. The germline V gene encodes CDR1 LGHNT and CDR2 FRNRAP. This table comes from immunoSEQ multiplex PCR, and its TCRdb copy is limited to in-frame clones, with some not included. The data show around 140,000 clones, with over 60% seen just once and 15% to 20% held by the top ten. Sample: peripheral blood. This chain links TRBV12-5 with TRBJ1-1; unclear D gene. The receptor was isolated from a man aged 45 to 65 with acute or convalescent COVID-19. In DNA form, the CDR3 reads TGTGCTAGTGGTTTGGTACTCGGTCGGAACACTGAAGCTTTCTTT. Residues: CASGLVLGRNTEAFF.